Listed below are T cell receptor beta chains from one sample, sequenced in a study of CD8 T cells in Susac syndrome. TCRdb ran MiXCR on the immunoSEQ multiplex PCR reads and lists one entry per CDR3 protein. Of 80,000 to 95,000 distinct CDR3 sequences in the sample, 94% were seen once. Material: CD8+ T cells from PBMCs. The receptors were sampled from a human donor with Susac syndrome. Both conserved end residues are part of each CDR3. D genes are given only for firm matches. Part of the rows lack a size; the others show once, few, many or a class for expanded clones.

cdr3_length,d_call,clone_size,v_call,j_call,cdr3_nt,cdr3_aa
16,TRBD2,-,TRBV7-3,TRBJ2-1,TGTGCCAGCAGCCTTCTAGCGGGAGGGCCAGACAATGAGCAGTTCTTC,CASSLLAGGPDNEQFF
17,-,-,TRBV15,TRBJ2-1,TGTGCCACCAGCAGAGAAGAGGTGACAGTATTCTACAATGAGCAGTTCTTC,CATSREEVTVFYNEQFF
14,-,-,TRBV24-1,TRBJ2-4,TGTGCCACCAGTATGGGGGTGGGTGAGGACATTCAGTACTTC,CATSMGVGEDIQYF
14,-,-,TRBV5-1,TRBJ2-1,TGCGCCAGCAGCTGGACATACTCCTACAATGAGCAGTTCTTC,CASSWTYSYNEQFF
14,-,-,TRBV23-1,TRBJ1-2,TGCGCCAGCAGTCAATCCCCCACCTGGGGTGGCTACACCTTC,CASSQSPTWGGYTF
16,-,-,TRBV6-6,TRBJ2-5,TGTGCCAGCAGTGACCCCCAACTCAGCATACAAGAGACCCAGTACTTC,CASSDPQLSIQETQYF
16,TRBD2,-,TRBV2,TRBJ2-3,TGTGCCAGCAGTGGAGGTGGAGCGGGGGGAACAGATACGCAGTATTTT,CASSGGGAGGTDTQYF
16,TRBD2,-,TRBV5-4,TRBJ2-1,TGTGCCAGCACCCTCCAAACGGGACTAGCGGGAATTGAGCAGTTCTTC,CASTLQTGLAGIEQFF
14,-,-,TRBV5-4,TRBJ2-1,TGTGCCAGCAGCCCTACACTCCGGAGCAATGAGCAGTTCTTC,CASSPTLRSNEQFF
15,-,-,TRBV30,TRBJ2-1,TGTGCCTGGAGTGTACATGGGGGTTCCTACAATGAGCAGTTCTTC,CAWSVHGGSYNEQFF
17,TRBD2,-,TRBV5-1,TRBJ2-3,TGCGCCAGCAGCTTGGTGGGTAGCGGGAGAGTCACAGATACGCAGTATTTT,CASSLVGSGRVTDTQYF
15,-,-,TRBV14,TRBJ2-3,TGTGCCAGCAGCCAAGAGTGGGACTTCACAGATACGCAGTATTTT,CASSQEWDFTDTQYF
14,-,-,TRBV2,TRBJ2-7,TGTGCCGTCCGGTGGGCCGCGAGCTCCTACGAGCAGTACTTC,CAVRWAASSYEQYF
16,TRBD2,-,TRBV4-3,TRBJ2-3,TGCGCCAGCAGCCAAGGGACTAGCGGATCCACAGATACGCAGTATTTT,CASSQGTSGSTDTQYF
16,TRBD2,-,TRBV11-1,TRBJ2-3,TGTGCCAGCAGCCCGGGACTAGCGGGAGGGCCAGATACGCAGTATTTT,CASSPGLAGGPDTQYF
13,TRBD2,once,TRBV29-1,TRBJ2-2,TGCAGCGTTGAGACTAGCGGGACCGGGGAGCTGTTTTTT,CSVETSGTGELFF
18,TRBD2,-,TRBV4-1,TRBJ2-1,TGCGCCAGCAGCCAATACGGACTAGCGATAACCTCCTACAATGAGCAGTTCTTC,CASSQYGLAITSYNEQFF
15,-,-,TRBV7-2,TRBJ2-7,TGTGCCAGCAGCTTAGACGGCAGCAATTTCTACGAGCAGTACTTC,CASSLDGSNFYEQYF
13,-,-,TRBV6-2/TRBV6-3,TRBJ2-2,TGTGCCAGCAGTTACCCCTCCAGTAGGGAGCTGTTTTTT,CASSYPSSRELFF
17,-,once,TRBV27,TRBJ1-6,TGTGCCAGCAGTTTGTCCAGCAGCGAATCCTATAATTCACCCCTCCACTTT,CASSLSSSESYNSPLHF
14,-,once,TRBV5-1,TRBJ1-5,TGCGCCAGCAGCCCAGAAACAGGGAACCAGCCCCAGCATTTT,CASSPETGNQPQHF
15,TRBD2,-,TRBV12-3/TRBV12-4,TRBJ2-1,TGTGCCAGCAGTCCGACTAGCCCGGTATCTACGGAGCAGTTCTTC,CASSPTSPVSTEQFF
12,-,-,TRBV7-9,TRBJ2-1,TGTGCCAGCAGCCAAGCTGACCGTGAGCAGTTCTTC,CASSQADREQFF
16,-,-,TRBV5-6,TRBJ1-2,TGTGCCAGCAGCTTGGAATTACAGGGCCCTAACTATGGCTACACCTTC,CASSLELQGPNYGYTF
13,TRBD1,-,TRBV25-1,TRBJ1-2,TGTGCCAGCAGGGAGACAGGGGACTATGGCTACACCTTC,CASRETGDYGYTF
15,-,-,TRBV13,TRBJ1-2,TGTGCCAGCAGCTCGCGGACAGATACTCTCTATGGCTACACCTTC,CASSSRTDTLYGYTF
11,-,few,TRBV27,TRBJ2-3,TGTGCCAGCAGTTTTGGCGATACGCAGTATTTT,CASSFGDTQYF
16,TRBD2,-,TRBV28,TRBJ2-1,TGTGCCAGCAGTTCGCACACTAGCGGGAGGTACAATGAGCAGTTCTTC,CASSSHTSGRYNEQFF
14,TRBD2,once,TRBV2,TRBJ2-1,TGTGCCAGCAGTGATGGACTAGCGATCGATGAGCAGTTCTTC,CASSDGLAIDEQFF
16,TRBD1,-,TRBV7-8,TRBJ1-2,TGTGCCAGCAGCTTATCGGGACAGAGCACTAACTATGGCTACACCTTC,CASSLSGQSTNYGYTF
14,-,-,TRBV20-1,TRBJ1-2,TGCAGTGCCAGAGCACAGTCGACGAGCGATGGCTACACCTTC,CSARAQSTSDGYTF
17,-,-,TRBV27,TRBJ2-7,TGTGCCAGCAGTTTAGGCGGCCCAGGGGGAGGCTCCTACGAGCAGTACTTC,CASSLGGPGGGSYEQYF
13,TRBD2,-,TRBV5-1,TRBJ2-3,TGCGCCAGTTTAGCGGGAGAAGGGGATACGCAGTATTTT,CASLAGEGDTQYF
12,TRBD1,-,TRBV28,TRBJ2-1,TGTGCCAGCAGTAACAGGGGCGATGAGCAGTTCTTC,CASSNRGDEQFF
14,-,-,TRBV5-1,TRBJ1-4,TGCGCCAGCAGCGTTTACAGTGGAGACGAAAAACTGTTTTTT,CASSVYSGDEKLFF
15,-,-,TRBV5-1,TRBJ1-4,TGCGCCAGCAGCATGTACAGGCTCCAGGGAGAAAAACTGTTTTTT,CASSMYRLQGEKLFF
16,-,-,TRBV7-9,TRBJ2-5,TGTGCCAGCAGCTTTAGGGAACGGGCCTTTCAAGAGACCCAGTACTTC,CASSFRERAFQETQYF